One sample yielded the 26 T cell receptor beta chains listed below, sequenced in a study of T-cell memory formation after mild COVID-19. In TCRdb, the 5' RACE reads were re-called with MiXCR into one record per CDR3 protein. The table records under 600,000 distinct CDR3 sequences, roughly 21% of them present only once. The specimen sequenced was PBMCs or a T cell subset sorted from them (not recorded which). The receptors derive from an adult woman who had mild COVID-19 (a few samples of this study predate the infection). Cell type and time point are not known.

CDR3 loop: CASSLTGTVNSPLHF. The CDR3 bases are TGTGCCAGCAGCTTAACCGGGACAGTCAATTCACCCCTCCACTTT. The chain links TRBV11-2 to TRBJ1-6; 7 bases fit TRBD1. Trimming cost V 2 bases and J 7 bases; bases outside gene matches: 5. The V gene's germline CDR1 is SGHAT and CDR2 FQNNGV. The CDR3 runs to 15 residues.

This clonotype was detected a few times. CDR3 nucleotides: TGTGCCAGCAGCTTGGGGGGACCCAAAAATCAGCCCCAGCATTTT. Translated: CASSLGGPKNQPQHF. V gene TRBV12-3 or TRBV12-4 combines with J gene TRBJ1-5; D is possibly TRBD1 (5 bases). The CDR3 has 15 amino acids. V was shortened by 6 bases and J by 4 bases, with 16 bases between the two germline ends.

This chain links TRBV7-3 with TRBJ2-6; D unclear. Germline CDR1 and CDR2: SGHTA and FQGTGA. Trimming stripped 6 bases from V and 3 bases from J, with 12 bases between. The CDR3 runs 15 residues. The CDR3 DNA follows: TGTGCCAGCAGTCCATCGTGGAGTGGGGCCAACGTCCTGACTTTC. This translates into CASSPSWSGANVLTF.

The chain uses TRBV20-1 and TRBJ2-7; D gene ambiguous. Trimming left V 5 bases short and J 5 bases short, with 13 bases between. The CDR3 covers 12 residues. CDR1 and CDR2 (germline): DFQATT, SNEGSKA (reference sequence). The CDR3 region has the DNA TGCAGTGCTGTCGCAAGGGCGGACGAGCAGTACTTC. Amino acid sequence: CSAVARADEQYF.

The V call is TRBV6-5, the J call TRBJ2-1; D might be TRBD1 or TRBD2, each matching 5 bases. The CDR3 runs to 13 residues. CDR1 is MNHEY, CDR2 SVGAGI, per germline. Trimming took 2 bases from V and 5 from J, leaving 7 bases between them. CDR3 sequence: CASSYGTNNEQFF. For the CDR3, the DNA is TGTGCCAGCAGTTACGGGACCAACAATGAGCAGTTCTTC.

This clonotype has just a few counts. The gene calls are TRBV19 and TRBJ2-1; 13 bases agree with TRBD2. Losses at the gene ends were 1 base for V and 7 bases for J; bases not matched to a gene: 13. Germline V CDR1 and CDR2: LNHDA, SQIVND (reference sequence). The CDR3 runs 19 residues. The CDR3: CASSIGRGRLAGGGNEQFF. The CDR3 coding sequence is TGTGCCAGTAGTATAGGGAGAGGAAGACTAGCGGGAGGAGGAAATGAGCAGTTCTTC.

This clonotype has only one observation. The rearrangement joins TRBV20-1 to TRBJ2-3; D uncertain. Trimming pared 2 bases from V and 4 bases from J, leaving 4 bases between. Germline V gene lookup returns CDR1 DFQATT and CDR2 SNEGSKA (reference sequence). The CDR3 covers 11 residues. The CDR3 reads CSARRSDTQYF. The CDR3 DNA reads as TGCAGTGCTAGACGGTCAGATACGCAGTATTTT.

The chain has TRBV20-1 and TRBJ2-2; D not resolved. V was cut by 3 bases and J by 1 base, with 9 bases left in between. The CDR3 is made up of 14 amino acids. Germline loops: CDR1 DFQATT, CDR2 SNEGSKA (reference sequence). In DNA form, the CDR3 reads TGCAGTGCTAGTCATGGCCTGAACACCGGGGAGCTGTTTTTT. The encoded protein is CSASHGLNTGELFF.

This clonotype was counted only a few times. The rearrangement joins TRBV7-9 to TRBJ1-5; 9 positions match TRBD1. CDR3 length: 18 residues. V shed 4 bases and J 3 bases; nucleotides not matched to a gene: 13. Germline V gene data show CDR1 as SEHNR and CDR2 as FQNEAQ (reference sequence). The CDR3 loop is CASSSTAPGQGNNQPQHF. In nucleotides, the CDR3 is TGTGCCAGCAGCTCCACAGCTCCGGGACAGGGCAACAATCAGCCCCAGCATTTT.

The genes are TRBV7-2 and TRBJ2-3; D gene uncertain. CDR3 length equals 14 residues. Germline lookup yields CDR1 SGHTA and CDR2 FQGNSA. Deletions cut 5 bases from V and 2 bases from J, with 11 bases between. CDR3: CASSRRLDTDTQYF. The CDR3 nucleotides are TGTGCCAGCAGCCGACGATTGGACACAGATACGCAGTATTTT.

This clonotype was observed a handful of times. The chain uses TRBV9 and TRBJ2-1, with 10 bases aligning to TRBD2. The CDR3 is 17 residues long. Germline CDR1 reads SGDLS; CDR2 reads YYNGEE. Trimming cost V 3 bases and J 2 bases; bases outside gene matches: 8. The CDR3 nucleotides are TGTGCCAGCAGCGGAGAAGGGACTAGCGACCCCTACAATGAGCAGTTCTTC. This gives the protein CASSGEGTSDPYNEQFF.

The V and J genes are TRBV6-2 or TRBV6-3 and TRBJ1-1, with D maybe TRBD1 (5 bases). This CDR3 comprises 15 residues. Germline V gene lookup returns CDR1 MNHEY and CDR2 SVGEGT. The ends were cut back, 8 bases at V and 0 bases at J, with 16 bases in the middle. CDR3 region: CASLSGLSMNTEAFF. DNA of the CDR3: TGTGCCAGCCTTTCGGGACTTTCGATGAACACTGAAGCTTTCTTT.

There are many counts of this clonotype. The CDR3: CASSILAGGPNEQFF. The CDR3 DNA is TGTGCCAGTAGTATTCTAGCGGGAGGACCCAATGAGCAGTTCTTC. The rearrangement joins TRBV19 to TRBJ2-1, with 11 positions matching TRBD2. This CDR3 is built from 15 residues. V lost 3 bases to trimming and J lost 6 bases; unmatched junction nucleotides: 4. CDR1 is LNHDA and CDR2 is SQIVND in the germline V gene (reference sequence).

The V and J genes are TRBV9 and TRBJ2-5; D gene uncertain. The germline V gene encodes CDR1 SGDLS and CDR2 YYNGEE. The CDR3 is 13 residues long. Trimming left V 1 base short and J 5 bases short, with 9 bases between. This CDR3 reads CASSVSTAETQYF. CDR3 DNA: TGTGCCAGCAGCGTATCCACAGCGGAGACCCAGTACTTC. Drawing the rest from reference TRBV9 and TRBJ2-5, the complete variable domain is DSGVTQTPKHLITATGQRVTLRCSPRSGDLSVYWYQQSLDQGLQFLIQYYNGEERAKGNILERFSAQQFPDLHSELNLSSLELGDSALYFCASSVSTAETQYFGPGTRLLVL.

The rearrangement uses TRBV2 and TRBJ1-2; 9 bases agree with TRBD1. V dropped 6 bases and J dropped 3; count of bases not matched to a gene: 5. The CDR3 is made up of 14 amino acids. Germline V gene lookup returns CDR1 SNHLY and CDR2 FYNNEI. The CDR3 here is CASRGTGLDYGYTF. As DNA, the CDR3 is TGTGCCAGCAGGGGGACAGGGTTGGACTATGGCTACACCTTC.

The J gene is TRBJ2-7, the V gene TRBV11-1; a weak D match, TRBD1 (6 bases). Germline-derived CDR1 and CDR2 are SGHAT and FQDESV (reference sequence). The ends were cut back, 4 bases at V and 5 bases at J, with 27 bases in the middle. This CDR3 is built from 18 residues. CDR3 loop: CASSSTRHGNRDMNEQYF. CDR3 nucleotide sequence: TGTGCCAGCAGCTCCACACGCCACGGGAACCGGGACATGAACGAGCAGTACTTC.

Many counts were recorded for this clonotype. The J gene is TRBJ2-3, the V gene TRBV4-3; no clear D. V lost 2 bases, J lost 2 bases, and 8 bases lay in between. The CDR3 has 14 residues. Germline CDR1 is LGHNA and CDR2 is YSLEER. The DNA of the CDR3 is TGCGCCAGCAGCCAATCCTGGGACACAGATACGCAGTATTTT. It specifies CASSQSWDTDTQYF.

This clonotype was picked up a small number of times. V usage is TRBV6-1 and J usage is TRBJ2-7; no clear D. This CDR3 comprises 14 residues. Germline loops: CDR1 MNHNS, CDR2 SASEGT. V was shortened by 5 bases and J by 4 bases, with 15 bases between the two germline ends. CDR3 sequence: CASSYSGPPYEQYF. As DNA, the CDR3 is TGTGCCAGCAGTTATTCCGGGCCACCATACGAGCAGTACTTC.

This clonotype was observed a few times. The chain uses TRBV24-1 and TRBJ2-1, with D unresolved. Trimming removed 3 bases at V and 4 bases at J, with 12 bases between. Germline CDR1 KGHDR, CDR2 SFDVKD. This CDR3 has 15 residues. Written as DNA, the CDR3 is TGTGCCACCAGTGATGCCAGCTCGTCGTACAATGAGCAGTTCTTC. Translating it yields CATSDASSSYNEQFF.

This chain uses TRBV7-9 with TRBJ2-3, with D maybe TRBD2 (6 bases). Trimming shortened V by 1 base and J by 6 bases, and 14 bases separated the two germline ends. Per the germline V gene, CDR1 is SEHNR and CDR2 is FQNEAQ (reference sequence). The CDR3 sequence is 15 residues long. The CDR3 here is CASSLVGGGLDTQYF. The CDR3 DNA reads as TGTGCCAGCAGCTTAGTCGGGGGAGGCCTCGATACGCAGTATTTT.

This clonotype has a count of ten or more. The V gene is TRBV4-2, the J gene TRBJ2-2; D is ambiguous. This CDR3 has 14 amino acids. Germline CDR1 and CDR2: LGHNA and YNFKEQ. V lost 1 base, J lost 1 base, and 4 bases lay in between. The chain's CDR3 is CASSQGRNTGELFF. The CDR3 DNA follows: TGTGCCAGCAGCCAAGGGAGGAACACCGGGGAGCTGTTTTTT.

The rearrangement links TRBV20-1 to TRBJ2-1, with a tentative D call TRBD1 (6 bases). Germline V lookup: CDR1 DFQATT, CDR2 SNEGSKA (reference sequence). This CDR3 spans 14 amino acids. Trimming left V 6 bases short and J 5 bases short, with 17 bases between. The CDR3: CSAATGTPNNEQFF. The CDR3 DNA reads as TGCAGTGCCGCTACAGGGACACCCAACAATGAGCAGTTCTTC.

The chain links TRBV20-1 to TRBJ2-3; 11 nucleotides agree with TRBD2. The length of the CDR3 is 14 residues. V trimming: 7 bases; J trimming: 3 bases; junction bases outside the gene matches: 6. Germline V gene lookup returns CDR1 DFQATT and CDR2 SNEGSKA (reference sequence). The CDR3 DNA follows: TGCAGTGTAGCGGGGGGGTTTTTAACAGATACGCAGTATTTT. It yields the protein CSVAGGFLTDTQYF.

V usage is TRBV12-3 or TRBV12-4 and J usage is TRBJ1-1, with TRBD1 as a possible D gene (5 bases). V was clipped by 0 bases and J by 4 bases, with 15 bases between them. The length of the CDR3 is 16 residues. CDR3 coding DNA: TGTGCCAGCAGTTTAGCGGGCTATGGGGCAAGCACTGAAGCTTTCTTT. As protein: CASSLAGYGASTEAFF.

The J gene is TRBJ2-5, the V gene TRBV20-1; D is unresolved. The V end lost 1 base, the J end lost 1 base, and 10 bases lay between the germline ends. Germline assignment: CDR1 DFQATT and CDR2 SNEGSKA (reference sequence). CDR3 length: 14 residues. DNA of the CDR3: TGCAGTGCTAGAGGGCACTACTTCCAAGAGACCCAGTACTTC. Its translation: CSARGHYFQETQYF.

The chain has TRBV29-1 and TRBJ1-1; D remains ambiguous. CDR1 is SQVTM and CDR2 is ANQGSEA in the germline V gene. The ends were cut back, 1 base at V and 7 bases at J, with 13 bases in the middle. The CDR3 loop spans 13 amino acids. The CDR3 bases are TGCAGCGTTGAAGGCTGGGGAGAGGTTGAAGCTTTCTTT. Amino acids: CSVEGWGEVEAFF. Combining the CDR3 with reference TRBV29-1 and TRBJ1-1 gives the whole variable domain SAVISQKPSRDICQRGTSLTIQCQVDSQVTMMFWYRQQPGQSLTLIATANQGSEATYESGFVIDKFPISRPNLTFSTLTVSNMSPEDSSIYLCSVEGWGEVEAFFGQGTRLTVV.